These 19 T cell receptor beta chains were sequenced from one sample in a study of T cell responses to AZD1222 COVID-19 vaccine. Only in-frame clones appear in the TCRdb table, and some are missing; sequencing was by immunoSEQ multiplex PCR. The data contain about 150,000 clones, 91% of them singletons. The material sequenced was peripheral blood, taken on day 0 of AZD1222 vaccination. The receptors shown here come from an adult in good health.

The chain couples TRBV2 to TRBJ2-7, with TRBD2 identical over 12 bases. Trimming removed 6 bases from V and 6 bases from J; junction bases left unmatched: 12. The germline CDR1 and CDR2 sequences are SNHLY and FYNNEI. The CDR3 contains 16 residues. The CDR3 region is CASRVVLAGGRGEQYF. The CDR3 DNA reads TGTGCCAGCAGGGTCGTCCTAGCGGGAGGGAGAGGCGAGCAGTACTTC.

This clone is a singleton in its sample. The CDR3, as DNA: TGTGCCATACGGCCGCCCTATAATTCACCCCTCCACTTT. As protein: CAIRPPYNSPLHF. The chain uses TRBV10-3 and TRBJ1-6; no definite D call. The length of the CDR3 is 13 residues. The V gene's germline CDR1 is ENHRY and CDR2 SYGVKD. The V end was cut by 9 bases, the J end by 2 bases, with 8 bases between.

The V gene is TRBV12-3 or TRBV12-4, the J gene TRBJ1-1; no definite D call. V was pared by 3 bases and J by 0 bases, with 5 bases between. The CDR3 is 13 amino acids. Here the CDR3 reads CASSFEVNTEAFF. The CDR3 bases are TGTGCCAGCAGTTTTGAGGTGAACACTGAAGCTTTCTTT.

The chain couples TRBV5-6 to TRBJ2-7, with 8 positions matching TRBD2. In germline, CDR1 is SGHDT, CDR2 YYEEEE. Trimming removed 4 bases from V and 4 bases from J; junction bases left unmatched: 10. The CDR3 covers 15 residues. The CDR3 sequence: CASSNSGNRLYEQYF. CDR3 in DNA: TGTGCCAGCAGCAATAGCGGGAATAGGTTGTACGAGCAGTACTTC.

The gene calls are TRBV2 and TRBJ2-3; D ambiguous. CDR3 length equals 14 residues. The germline CDR1 and CDR2 sequences are SNHLY and FYNNEI. Trimming shortened V by 4 bases and J by 2 bases, and 10 bases separated the two germline ends. The CDR3 is CASSGSTDTDTQYF. DNA for the CDR3: TGTGCCAGCAGTGGTAGCACAGACACAGATACGCAGTATTTT.

The chain joins TRBV13 to TRBJ1-2; 7 bases match TRBD1. The V gene's germline CDR1 is PRHDT and CDR2 FYEKMQ (reference sequence). The CDR3 extends over 14 amino acids. The V and J ends lost 5 bases and 5 bases, in that order; junction bases with no gene match: 8. CDR3 sequence: CASSNGRGKYGYTF. CDR3 nucleotide sequence: TGTGCCAGCAGCAATGGCAGGGGGAAATATGGCTACACCTTC.

The V gene is TRBV28, the J gene TRBJ2-5; D is uncertain. CDR3 length equals 11 residues. The germline CDR1 and CDR2 sequences are MDHEN and SYDVKM. Trimming left V 6 bases short and J 3 bases short, with 5 bases between. CDR3 sequence (DNA): TGTGCCAGCAGGAAAAAAGAGACCCAGTACTTC. This translates into CASRKKETQYF. Complete variable domain (other parts from reference TRBV28 and TRBJ2-5): DVKVTQSSRYLVKRTGEKVFLECVQDMDHENMFWYRQDPGLGLRLIYFSYDVKMKEKGDIPEGYSVSREKKERFSLILESASTNQTSMYLCASRKKETQYFGPGTRLLVL.

The genes are TRBV19 and TRBJ1-2, with D possibly matching TRBD1 (6 bases). The length of the CDR3 is 16 residues. Trimming took off 6 bases at V and 3 bases at J, with 20 bases between the two ends. Germline V gene lookup returns CDR1 LNHDA and CDR2 SQIVND (reference sequence). The CDR3 nucleotides are TGTGCCAGTAGATTGGGGGCAACGGACCACTACTATGGCTACACCTTC. Translated, it gives CASRLGATDHYYGYTF.

This chain joins TRBV28 and TRBJ2-5, with D hard to call. The CDR3 has 15 amino acids. V was trimmed by 6 bases and J by 0 bases, leaving 14 bases between them. Germline lookup yields CDR1 MDHEN and CDR2 SYDVKM. As DNA, the CDR3 is TGTGCCAGCAGCGATCCAAAAGCGTACCAAGAGACCCAGTACTTC. Amino acids: CASSDPKAYQETQYF.

The chain links TRBV27 to TRBJ1-2; 8 bases match TRBD1. The CDR3 spans 13 residues. Germline V gives CDR1 MNHEY, CDR2 SMNVEV (reference sequence). The junction had 7 bases not matched to a gene; V was cut back by 5 bases and J by 8 bases. The CDR3: CASSPDRVWGYTF. CDR3 bases: TGTGCCAGCAGTCCGGACAGGGTCTGGGGCTACACCTTC.

J is TRBJ1-2 and V is TRBV11-2; D uncertain. Germline CDR1 SGHAT, CDR2 FQNNGV. Trimming cost V 7 bases and J 3 bases, with 15 bases left between them. The CDR3 runs 14 residues. Here the CDR3 reads CASIPTGSHYGYTF. The CDR3 coding sequence is TGTGCCAGCATCCCCACGGGGTCCCACTATGGCTACACCTTC.

In DNA, the CDR3 is TGTGCCAGCAGTTACTCTTTTAATCGAAACATTCAGTACTTC. Its protein product is CASSYSFNRNIQYF. The chain joins TRBV6-6 to TRBJ2-4; the D is unclear. The CDR3 totals 14 residues. V shed 0 bases and J shed 6 bases, with 9 bases lying between them. Germline CDR1 and CDR2: MNHNY and SVGAGI (reference sequence).

The V and J genes are TRBV11-2 and TRBJ2-1; the match to TRBD2 covers 10 bases. V was clipped by 1 base and J by 6 bases; unmatched bases: 3. Germline V gene data show CDR1 as SGHAT and CDR2 as FQNNGV. The length of the CDR3 is 15 residues. The CDR3: CASSLGGTSVNEQFF. CDR3 in DNA: TGTGCCAGCAGCTTAGGCGGGACTAGCGTCAATGAGCAGTTCTTC. Complete variable domain (other parts from reference TRBV11-2 and TRBJ2-1): EAGVAQSPRYKIIEKRQSVAFWCNPISGHATLYWYQQILGQGPKLLIQFQNNGVVDDSQLPKDRFSAERLKGVDSTLKIQPAKLEDSAVYLCASSLGGTSVNEQFFGPGTRLTVL.

The chain links TRBV3-1 (or the pseudogene TRBV3-2) to TRBJ1-1; D unresolved. The germline V and J ends were trimmed by 7 bases and 2 bases, with 14 bases remaining between them. The CDR3 is 14 amino acids. Germline V gene lookup returns CDR1 LGHDT and CDR2 YNNKEL (reference sequence). CDR3 DNA: TGTGCCAGCACCCCCCGTCTGGGAAACACTGAAGCTTTCTTT. This codes for CASTPRLGNTEAFF.

This clone was recorded only once. The rearrangement joins TRBV29-1 to TRBJ1-4; D is unclear. The CDR3 has 14 residues. From germline, CDR1 is SQVTM and CDR2 ANQGSEA. Trimming left V 4 bases short and J 5 bases short, with 14 bases between. The CDR3 loop is CSVVAVDSNEKLFF. CDR3 DNA: TGCAGCGTTGTTGCGGTGGACTCCAATGAAAAACTGTTTTTT.

The rearrangement joins TRBV6-5 to TRBJ1-5; 7 bases fit TRBD1. With 4 bases clipped from V and 5 bases from J, the junction kept 5 bases outside the gene matches. Germline V gene data show CDR1 as MNHEY and CDR2 as SVGAGI. The CDR3 totals 14 residues. The CDR3 DNA reads as TGTGCCAGCAGTTGGACAGGCTCCTATCAGCCCCAGCATTTT. Translated, it gives CASSWTGSYQPQHF.

Details on this clone: The junction shows a germline mismatch at one end, possibly a read error. The chain recombines TRBV20-1 with TRBJ1-2; 7 bases align to TRBD1. The germline V gene encodes CDR1 DFQATT and CDR2 SNEGSKA (reference sequence). The CDR3 totals 11 residues. The CDR3, as DNA: TGCAGTGCTCTCGACAGGGAATGGGGGCTCTTC. This gives the protein CSALDREWGLF.

V and J are TRBV14 and TRBJ2-1; D might be TRBD1 (5 bases). V lost 4 bases and J lost 8, with 18 bases in between. The germline V gene encodes CDR1 SGHDN and CDR2 FVKESK. This CDR3 spans 15 amino acids. As DNA, the CDR3 is TGTGCCAGCAGCCCACGACAGACCTACTCCGATGAGCAGTTCTTC. It specifies CASSPRQTYSDEQFF. The variable domain in full, completed from reference TRBV14 and TRBJ2-1, reads EAGVTQFPSHSVIEKGQTVTLRCDPISGHDNLYWYRRVMGKEIKFLLHFVKESKQDESGMPNNRFLAERTGGTYSTLKVQPAELEDSGVYFCASSPRQTYSDEQFFGPGTRLTVL.

The rearrangement uses TRBV4-1 and TRBJ2-7; the D gene is possibly TRBD1 (7 bases). Trimming cost V 1 base and J 2 bases, with 15 bases left between them. This CDR3 region has 16 residues. Germline CDR1 is MGHRA and CDR2 is YSYEKL. The CDR3 is CASSQAKAGGTYEQYF. The CDR3 DNA reads as TGCGCCAGCAGCCAAGCGAAGGCAGGGGGGACCTACGAGCAGTACTTC.